This record covers a single T cell receptor (beta chain). At one end the junction does not follow the germline gene, possibly because of a read error. Profiling relied on immunoSEQ multiplex PCR, and the TCRdb table lists in-frame clones only, not all of them. Here the sample spans about 310,000 clones, approximately 91% being singletons. All enrollees were roughly 18 to 89 years old and from fewer than 30 US areas. The data originate from a study of blood T cell repertoires in COVID-19. About the research overall: From the United States, Italy and Spain came samples of acute and convalescent COVID-19.

Germline lookup yields CDR1 SGHNT and CDR2 YYREEE (reference sequence). The CDR3 consists of 13 residues. Sequenced input: PBMCs or T cells enriched from blood (not recorded which). The sequence came from a woman aged 40 to 50 who had recovered from COVID-19. The rearrangement joins TRBV5-4 to TRBJ2-5; 13 bases fit TRBD2. The CDR3 loop reads CASSSRLAGGGDF. CDR3 bases: TGTGCCAGCAGCTCCCGACTAGCGGGAGGTGGAGACTTC.